A single sample is the source of the 9 T cell receptor beta chains below, sequenced in a study of Ad26.COV2.S vaccination and SARS-CoV-2 variants. TCRdb's copy holds only in-frame clones and misses some; the assay was immunoSEQ multiplex PCR. Here the sample spans about 350,000 clones, roughly 91% being singletons. The sample's treatment: 19 received Ad26.COV2.S at low or high dose, single or two shots; five or six received placebo; per-sample allocation not given. On day 63 after the first injection, vaccine and placebo recipients gave samples. The sequenced sample was peripheral blood, obtained in a trial of Ad26.COV2.S vaccine versus placebo. The receptor source for this set is a person between 18 and 65 years old who received the Ad26.COV2.S COVID-19 vaccine or a placebo.

The chain uses TRBV4-1 and TRBJ1-1; a possible D gene is TRBD1 (6 bases). Germline V CDR1 and CDR2: MGHRA, YSYEKL. This CDR3 region has 15 residues. V lost 0 bases to trimming and J lost 1 base, with 9 bases between them. The DNA for the CDR3 is TGCGCCAGCAGCCAAGAAAAGACAGGGAACACTGAAGCTTTCTTT. Amino acids: CASSQEKTGNTEAFF.

The V call is TRBV11-2, the J call TRBJ2-2, with TRBD1 as a possible D gene (6 bases). The CDR3 sequence is 16 residues long. CDR1 SGHAT and CDR2 FQNNGV come from the germline V gene. Trimming cost V 4 bases and J 4 bases, with 16 bases left between them. The CDR3 reads CASSSIQGSFTGELFF. The DNA for the CDR3 is TGTGCCAGCAGCTCCATCCAGGGGTCCTTCACCGGGGAGCTGTTTTTT.

V gene TRBV7-9 combines with J gene TRBJ2-2; D remains unclear. Looked up from germline, CDR1 is SEHNR and CDR2 is FQNEAQ (reference sequence). Trimming took off 0 bases at V and 0 bases at J, with 11 bases between the two ends. This CDR3 comprises 17 residues. DNA of the CDR3: TGTGCCAGCAGCTTAGCCAATTGGGTAACGAACACCGGGGAGCTGTTTTTT. Translation gives CASSLANWVTNTGELFF.

The gene calls are TRBV9 and TRBJ2-2; 14 bases map to TRBD2. Trimming took 3 bases from V and 5 from J; bases not matched to a gene: 12. Looked up from germline, CDR1 is SGDLS and CDR2 is YYNGEE. This CDR3 has 19 residues. CDR3 residues: CASSGRLAGGPRDTGELFF. The CDR3 region has the DNA TGTGCCAGCAGCGGACGACTAGCGGGAGGGCCAAGGGATACCGGGGAGCTGTTTTTT.

The chain employs TRBV5-4 and TRBJ2-1, with 10 bases fitting TRBD2. Trimming removed 0 bases from V and 6 bases from J; junction bases left unmatched: 3. The V gene's germline CDR1 is SGHNT and CDR2 YYREEE (reference sequence). This CDR3 has 15 residues. The CDR3 region has the DNA TGTGCCAGCAGCTTGGGACTAGCGGGCCCCAATGAGCAGTTCTTC. Translating gives CASSLGLAGPNEQFF.

The rearrangement joins TRBV5-5 to TRBJ2-5, with 11 bases fitting TRBD2. The CDR3 is 14 amino acids. J gave up 5 bases and V 3 bases, and 3 bases lay outside the gene matches. From germline, CDR1 is SGHKS and CDR2 YYEKEE (reference sequence). DNA of the CDR3: TGTGCCAGCAGCTCGGGACTAGCGGAGGAGACCCAGTACTTC. It is translated as CASSSGLAEETQYF.

The chain recombines TRBV29-1 with TRBJ2-3; no clear D. This CDR3 spans 13 amino acids. Trimming took 2 bases from V and 0 from J, leaving 6 bases between them. The germline V gene has CDR1 SQVTM and CDR2 ANQGSEA. Written as DNA, the CDR3 is TGCAGCGTTGAAACGGACAGCACAGATACGCAGTATTTT. Protein: CSVETDSTDTQYF.

This chain connects TRBV2 to TRBJ2-1, with unresolved D. The V end was cut by 8 bases, the J end by 2 bases, with 13 bases between. The germline CDR1 and CDR2 sequences are SNHLY and FYNNEI. There are 14 residues in the CDR3. Here the CDR3 DNA reads TGTGCCAGCCTATTGGAGTTCACCTACAATGAGCAGTTCTTC. Protein sequence: CASLLEFTYNEQFF.

This clone has just a few counts. The chain is built from TRBV4-1 and TRBJ2-5; 8 bases fit TRBD2. Germline assignment: CDR1 MGHRA and CDR2 YSYEKL. This CDR3 is built from 15 residues. The J segment lost 4 bases and the V segment lost 3 bases, leaving 7 bases of the junction unmatched. The CDR3 loop is CASSHGTSITETQYF. The CDR3 nucleotides read TGCGCCAGCAGCCACGGGACTAGTATCACAGAGACCCAGTACTTC.